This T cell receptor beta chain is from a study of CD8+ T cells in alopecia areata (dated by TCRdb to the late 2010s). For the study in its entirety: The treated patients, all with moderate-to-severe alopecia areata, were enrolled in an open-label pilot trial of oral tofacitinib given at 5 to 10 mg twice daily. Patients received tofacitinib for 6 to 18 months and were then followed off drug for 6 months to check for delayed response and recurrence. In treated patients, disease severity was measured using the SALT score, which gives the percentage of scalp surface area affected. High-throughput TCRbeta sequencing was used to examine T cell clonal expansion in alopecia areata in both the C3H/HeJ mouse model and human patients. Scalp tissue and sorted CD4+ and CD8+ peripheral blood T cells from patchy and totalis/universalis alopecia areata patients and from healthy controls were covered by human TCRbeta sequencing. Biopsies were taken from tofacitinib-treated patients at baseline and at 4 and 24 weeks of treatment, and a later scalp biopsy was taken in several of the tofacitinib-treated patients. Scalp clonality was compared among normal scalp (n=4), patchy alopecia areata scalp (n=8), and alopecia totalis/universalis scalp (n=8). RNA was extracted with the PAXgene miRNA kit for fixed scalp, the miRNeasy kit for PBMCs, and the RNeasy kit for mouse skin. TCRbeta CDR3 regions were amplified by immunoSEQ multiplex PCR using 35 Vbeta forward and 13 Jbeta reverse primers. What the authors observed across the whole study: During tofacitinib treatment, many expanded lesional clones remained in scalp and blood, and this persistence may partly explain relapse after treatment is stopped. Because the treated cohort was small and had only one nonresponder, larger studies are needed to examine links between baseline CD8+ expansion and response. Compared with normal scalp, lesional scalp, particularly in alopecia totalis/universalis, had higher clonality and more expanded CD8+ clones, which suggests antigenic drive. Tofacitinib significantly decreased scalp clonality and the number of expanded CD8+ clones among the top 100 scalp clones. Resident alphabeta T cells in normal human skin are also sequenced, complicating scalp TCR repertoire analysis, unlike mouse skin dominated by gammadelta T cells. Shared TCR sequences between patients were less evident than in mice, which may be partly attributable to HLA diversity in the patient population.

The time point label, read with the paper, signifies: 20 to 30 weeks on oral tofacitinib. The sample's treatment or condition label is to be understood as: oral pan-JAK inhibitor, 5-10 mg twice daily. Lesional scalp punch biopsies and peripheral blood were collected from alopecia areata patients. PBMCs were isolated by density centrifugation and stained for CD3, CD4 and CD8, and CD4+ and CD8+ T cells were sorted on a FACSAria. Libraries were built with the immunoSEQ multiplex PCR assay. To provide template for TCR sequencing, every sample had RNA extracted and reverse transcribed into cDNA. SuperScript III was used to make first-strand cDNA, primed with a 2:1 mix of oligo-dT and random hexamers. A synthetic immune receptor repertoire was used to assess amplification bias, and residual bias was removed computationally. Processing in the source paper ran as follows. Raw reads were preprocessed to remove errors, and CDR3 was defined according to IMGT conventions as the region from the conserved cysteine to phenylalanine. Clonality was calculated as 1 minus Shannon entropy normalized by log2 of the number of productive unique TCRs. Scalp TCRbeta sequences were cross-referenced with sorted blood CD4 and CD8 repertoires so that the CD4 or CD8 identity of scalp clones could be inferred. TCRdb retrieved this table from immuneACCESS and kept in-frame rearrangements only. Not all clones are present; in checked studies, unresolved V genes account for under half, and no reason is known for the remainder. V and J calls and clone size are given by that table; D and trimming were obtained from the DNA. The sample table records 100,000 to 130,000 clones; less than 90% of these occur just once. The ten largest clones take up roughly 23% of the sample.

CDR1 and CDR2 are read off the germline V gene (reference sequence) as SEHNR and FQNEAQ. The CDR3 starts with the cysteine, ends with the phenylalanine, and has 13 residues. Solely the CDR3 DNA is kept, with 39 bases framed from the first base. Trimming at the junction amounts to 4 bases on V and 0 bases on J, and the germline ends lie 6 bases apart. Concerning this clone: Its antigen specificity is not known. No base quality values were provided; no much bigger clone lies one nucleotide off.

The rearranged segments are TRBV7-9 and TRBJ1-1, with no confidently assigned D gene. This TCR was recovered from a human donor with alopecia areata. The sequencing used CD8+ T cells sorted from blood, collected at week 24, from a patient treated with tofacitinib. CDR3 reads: CASSSTVNTEAFF. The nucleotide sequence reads TGTGCCAGCAGCTCTACAGTGAACACTGAAGCTTTCTTT. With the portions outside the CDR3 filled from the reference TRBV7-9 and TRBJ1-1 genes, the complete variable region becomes DTGVSQNPRHKITKRGQNVTFRCDPISEHNRLYWYRQTLGQGPEFLTYFQNEAQLEKSRLLSDRFSAERPKGSFSTLEIQRTEQGDSAMYLCASSSTVNTEAFFGQGTRLTVV.